The 32 T cell receptor beta chains below all came from one sample that was sequenced in a study of blood T cell repertoires in COVID-19. TCRdb's table, derived via immunoSEQ multiplex PCR, lists solely in-frame clones and lacks some. The table has around 88,000 clones, approximately 84% seen once. Source material: peripheral blood. The receptors come from a woman over 75 with acute or convalescent COVID-19.

The chain joins TRBV18 to TRBJ2-7; 9 nucleotides match TRBD1. Per the germline V gene, CDR1 is KGHSH and CDR2 is LQKENI. The CDR3 has 15 residues. With V trimmed by 3 bases and J by 3 bases, 6 bases remained unmatched. The CDR3 DNA follows: TGTGCCAGCTCACCTTCCGGGACAGGGATCTACGAGCAGTACGTC. This sequence encodes CASSPSGTGIYEQYV.

V and J are TRBV19 and TRBJ1-4; the D is unclear. The CDR3 length is 12 residues. From germline, CDR1 is LNHDA and CDR2 SQIVND (reference sequence). V was clipped by 7 bases and J by 5 bases, with 8 bases between them. CDR3 loop: CASKSGNEKLFF. The CDR3 DNA reads TGTGCCAGTAAATCGGGAAATGAAAAACTGTTTTTT.

The CDR3 loop reads CASSRIRNTGISGNTIYF. The CDR3 coding sequence is TGTGCCAGCAGCCGTATTCGCAATACAGGGATTTCTGGAAACACCATATATTTT. V gene TRBV7-9 combines with J gene TRBJ1-3; D may be TRBD1 (6 bases). The CDR3 contains 18 residues. The V end was cut by 5 bases, the J end by 1 base, with 21 bases between. The germline V gene encodes CDR1 SEHNR and CDR2 FQNEAQ (reference sequence).

The rearrangement uses TRBV10-3 and TRBJ2-5, with D perhaps TRBD2 (5 bases). Trimming stripped 3 bases from V and 4 bases from J, with 24 bases between. This CDR3 spans 18 amino acids. From germline, CDR1 is ENHRY and CDR2 SYGVKD. This chain's CDR3 is CAISDPRGVGELRETQYF. DNA for the CDR3: TGTGCCATCAGTGATCCTCGGGGAGTCGGGGAGTTGCGAGAGACCCAGTACTTC.

The chain is built from TRBV18 and TRBJ2-6, with unresolved D. V lost 4 bases and J 0 bases, leaving 7 bases between the germline ends. The CDR3 has 15 residues. CDR1 is KGHSH, CDR2 LQKENI, per germline. The CDR3 DNA reads TGTGCCAGCTCACAAATGTACTCTGGGGCCAACGTCCTGACTTTC. The encoded protein is CASSQMYSGANVLTF.

This clone was counted a single time. The chain recombines TRBV12-3 or TRBV12-4 with TRBJ2-5; no firm D call. V lost 7 bases to trimming and J lost 2 bases, with 5 bases between them. The CDR3 is made up of 11 amino acids. The CDR3 loop is CASIQQETQYF. The CDR3 DNA follows: TGTGCCAGCATACAGCAAGAGACCCAGTACTTC.

The chain joins TRBV19 to TRBJ2-5, with D tentatively TRBD2 (5 bases). CDR1 and CDR2 (germline): LNHDA, SQIVND (reference sequence). V was clipped by 5 bases and J by 5 bases, with 9 bases between them. The CDR3 totals 12 residues. CDR3 loop: CASSVGGETQYF. CDR3 bases: TGTGCCAGTAGTGTCGGCGGGGAGACCCAGTACTTC.

This rearrangement joins TRBV7-2 to TRBJ1-2; a possible D gene is TRBD1 (5 bases). Trimming cost V 3 bases and J 8 bases, with 13 bases left between them. There are 13 residues in the CDR3. Germline assignment: CDR1 SGHTA and CDR2 FQGNSA. CDR3 sequence: CASSFSGLRGYTF. In DNA, the CDR3 is TGTGCCAGCAGCTTTTCAGGGCTGCGGGGCTACACCTTC.

The chain uses TRBV18 and TRBJ1-6; a weak D match, TRBD1 (5 bases). Trimming stripped 3 bases from V and 14 bases from J, with 20 bases between. This CDR3 has 15 residues. Germline CDR1 reads KGHSH; CDR2 reads LQKENI. CDR3 sequence (DNA): TGTGCCAGCTCACCGCTTGGCAGGGACTTTGTTTCCCTCCACTTT. Its protein is CASSPLGRDFVSLHF.

This clone was recorded only once. The chain has TRBV2 and TRBJ1-5; possibly TRBD1 for D (6 bases). Germline V gives CDR1 SNHLY, CDR2 FYNNEI. The ends were cut back, 5 bases at V and 4 bases at J, with 15 bases in the middle. The CDR3 is 15 amino acids. CDR3 nucleotides: TGTGCCAGCAGTTGGGGGCAGGGCGGTAATCAGCCCCAGCATTTT. It is translated as CASSWGQGGNQPQHF.

V usage is TRBV19 and J usage is TRBJ2-1, with 8 positions matching TRBD1. Germline loops: CDR1 LNHDA, CDR2 SQIVND (reference sequence). The CDR3 loop spans 15 amino acids. V gave up 6 bases and J gave up 7 bases; unmatched junction bases: 11. The CDR3 region is CASRKDRVVGNEQFF. CDR3 nucleotides: TGTGCCAGTAGGAAGGACAGGGTAGTCGGAAATGAGCAGTTCTTC.

The chain is built from TRBV15 and TRBJ1-1, with D possibly matching TRBD1 (5 bases). Germline V gives CDR1 LNHNV, CDR2 YYDKDF (reference sequence). This CDR3 has 14 amino acids. Trimming left V 0 bases short and J 11 bases short, with 16 bases between. CDR3 sequence (DNA): TGTGCCACCAGCAGAGATCGGGGGATTGAACAGGCTTTCTTT. It is translated as CATSRDRGIEQAFF.

This chain links TRBV2 with TRBJ1-6; no firm D call. CDR1 is SNHLY and CDR2 is FYNNEI in the germline V gene. V was cut by 11 bases and J by 3 bases, with 11 bases left in between. This CDR3 has 13 amino acids. CDR3 amino acids: CASLANYNSPLHF. CDR3 DNA sequence: TGTGCCTCCCTGGCCAACTATAATTCACCCCTCCACTTT.

This chain uses TRBV3-1 (or the pseudogene TRBV3-2) with TRBJ1-5; 7 nucleotides match TRBD1. Losses at the gene ends were 1 base for V and 6 bases for J; bases not matched to a gene: 6. CDR1 and CDR2 (germline): LGHDT, YNNKEL (reference sequence). CDR3 length: 15 residues. In DNA, the CDR3 is TGTGCCAGCAGCCAAGGGCGGACAGGCGGTCAGCCCCAGCATTTT. It encodes CASSQGRTGGQPQHF.

The chain joins TRBV19 to TRBJ1-1; 10 bases match TRBD1. Looked up from germline, CDR1 is LNHDA and CDR2 is SQIVND (reference sequence). This CDR3 is 16 amino acids long. The J segment lost 3 bases and the V segment lost 8 bases, leaving 12 bases of the junction unmatched. CDR3 nucleotide sequence: TGTGCCAGTCGGCCAAGGGACAGGGGCCGATACACTGAAGCTTTCTTT. This encodes CASRPRDRGRYTEAFF.

The sample holds one count of this clone. This rearrangement joins TRBV9 to TRBJ1-1; D is undetermined. Per germline, CDR1 SGDLS and CDR2 YYNGEE. The CDR3 loop spans 13 amino acids. V was clipped by 1 base and J by 6 bases, with 10 bases between them. The CDR3 sequence: CASSVSPDSEAFF. In DNA, the CDR3 is TGTGCCAGCAGCGTATCCCCAGACTCTGAAGCTTTCTTT.

The chain joins TRBV6-2 or TRBV6-3 to TRBJ1-1, with D perhaps TRBD1 (6 bases). There are 13 residues in the CDR3. Germline loops: CDR1 MNHEY, CDR2 SVGEGT. Trimming stripped 2 bases from V and 6 bases from J, with 10 bases between. In DNA form, the CDR3 reads TGTGCCAGCAGTTACACTAGGACAGCTGAAGCTTTCTTT. It encodes CASSYTRTAEAFF.

This clone was found a few times. The rearrangement joins TRBV7-9 to TRBJ1-2; tentatively, D is TRBD1 (5 bases). Trimming cost V 2 bases and J 3 bases, with 19 bases left between them. Germline CDR1 and CDR2: SEHNR and FQNEAQ (reference sequence). CDR3 length: 17 residues. The CDR3 DNA follows: TGTGCCAGCAGCTTACATAGTCCCCAGGGCCCTGACTATGGCTACACCTTC. Its translation is CASSLHSPQGPDYGYTF.

This chain links TRBV6-2 or TRBV6-3 with TRBJ2-3; 12 positions match TRBD2. The trim removed 6 bases at V and 5 bases at J, leaving 12 bases unmatched. Germline V gene lookup returns CDR1 MNHEY and CDR2 SVGEGT. This CDR3 comprises 17 residues. In DNA form, the CDR3 reads TGTGCCAGCAGATACCGGCTAGCGGGGGGGCAGGGAGATACGCAGTATTTT. As protein: CASRYRLAGGQGDTQYF.

J is TRBJ2-3 and V is TRBV7-6, with TRBD2 matching over 11 bases. Germline CDR1 is SGHVS and CDR2 is FNYEAQ. The CDR3 runs 14 residues. V trimming: 3 bases; J trimming: 6 bases; junction bases outside the gene matches: 2. CDR3 nucleotide sequence: TGTGCCAGCAGCTTGCGGACTAGCGGGGATACGCAGTATTTT. Amino acid sequence: CASSLRTSGDTQYF. The whole variable domain, remainder taken from reference TRBV7-6 and TRBJ2-3, is GAGVSQSPRYKVTKRGQDVALRCDPISGHVSLYWYRQALGQGPEFLTYFNYEAQQDKSGLPNDRFSAERPEGSISTLTIQRTEQRDSAMYRCASSLRTSGDTQYFGPGTRLTVL.

This clone was picked up one time. The rearrangement joins TRBV7-2 to TRBJ2-7; a weak D match, TRBD2 (5 bases). V lost 5 bases and J 3 bases, leaving 17 bases between the germline ends. CDR1 SGHTA and CDR2 FQGNSA come from the germline V gene. The CDR3 is 15 amino acids. For the CDR3, the DNA is TGTGCCAGCAGCGCGGACTGGAGAAAAAACTACGAGCAGTACTTC. This encodes CASSADWRKNYEQYF. The full variable domain, with the rest looked up from reference TRBV7-2 and TRBJ2-7, is GAGVSQSPSNKVTEKGKDVELRCDPISGHTALYWYRQSLGQGLEFLIYFQGNSAPDKSGLPSDRFSAERTGGSVSTLTIQRTQQEDSAVYLCASSADWRKNYEQYFGPGTRLTVT.

The table lists this clone with a count of one. The chain uses TRBV4-3 and TRBJ2-2; TRBD1 aligns across 8 bases. CDR1 and CDR2 (germline): LGHNA, YSLEER. Unmatched junction bases numbered 10, after V lost 0 bases and J lost 7 bases. The CDR3 extends over 17 amino acids. Here the CDR3 reads CASSQDLGQGAGGELFF. Here the CDR3 DNA reads TGCGCCAGCAGCCAAGATCTCGGGCAGGGGGCGGGCGGGGAGCTGTTTTTT.

V usage is TRBV5-4 and J usage is TRBJ2-2; 14 bases map to TRBD2. Germline V gives CDR1 SGHNT, CDR2 YYREEE (reference sequence). V gave up 5 bases and J gave up 7 bases; unmatched junction bases: 10. The CDR3 contains 17 residues. CDR3 loop: CASSPSPTSGGGGELFF. As DNA, the CDR3 is TGTGCCAGCAGTCCCTCGCCGACTAGCGGGGGGGGCGGGGAGCTGTTTTTT. Complete variable domain (other parts from reference TRBV5-4 and TRBJ2-2): ETGVTQSPTHLIKTRGQQVTLRCSSQSGHNTVSWYQQALGQGPQFIFQYYREEENGRGNFPPRFSGLQFPNYSSELNVNALELDDSALYLCASSPSPTSGGGGELFFGEGSRLTVL.

This chain links TRBV18 with TRBJ1-5; 10 nucleotides align to TRBD1. V trimming: 6 bases; J trimming: 4 bases; junction bases outside the gene matches: 3. This CDR3 contains 14 residues. Germline assignment: CDR1 KGHSH and CDR2 LQKENI. As DNA, the CDR3 is TGTGCCAGCTCGACGGGACAGGGGAATCAGCCCCAGCATTTT. It translates to CASSTGQGNQPQHF.

V gene TRBV19 combines with J gene TRBJ2-2, with 10 bases aligning to TRBD1. The length of the CDR3 is 14 residues. Per the germline V gene, CDR1 is LNHDA and CDR2 is SQIVND (reference sequence). The V segment lost 7 bases and the J segment 5 bases; nucleotides outside the gene matches: 4. The DNA for the CDR3 is TGTGCCAGTACCCGGACAGGGGGTACCGGGGAGCTGTTTTTT. This codes for CASTRTGGTGELFF. Full variable domain (rest looked up from reference TRBV19 and TRBJ2-2): DGGITQSPKYLFRKEGQNVTLSCEQNLNHDAMYWYRQDPGQGLRLIYYSQIVNDFQKGDIAEGYSVSREKKESFPLTVTSAQKNPTAFYLCASTRTGGTGELFFGEGSRLTVL.

The rearrangement joins TRBV6-2 or TRBV6-3 to TRBJ1-2; D unclear. Germline CDR1 reads MNHEY; CDR2 reads SVGEGT. The CDR3 covers 14 residues. V lost 2 bases, J lost 8 bases, and 15 bases lay in between. The CDR3 protein is CASSYGATVGGYTF. The CDR3 DNA reads as TGTGCCAGCAGTTACGGCGCCACAGTAGGCGGCTACACCTTC.

This clone appeared a single time. This chain links TRBV19 with TRBJ1-4; possibly TRBD1 for D (5 bases). Trimming took 1 base from V and 13 from J, leaving 13 bases between them. Germline V lookup: CDR1 LNHDA, CDR2 SQIVND (reference sequence). The CDR3 is 13 amino acids. CDR3 nucleotides: TGTGCCAGTAGTATAGTGGGACTGAGAGGACTGTTTTTT. Its translation is CASSIVGLRGLFF.

This clone occurred once. The rearrangement links TRBV4-3 to TRBJ1-1, with TRBD1 matching over 11 bases. The CDR3 length is 17 residues. Germline loops: CDR1 LGHNA, CDR2 YSLEER. V lost 5 bases and J lost 0; bases outside the gene matches: 8. The CDR3 coding sequence is TGCGCCAGCAGCTCTATAGGGACAGGGGGTATGAACACTGAAGCTTTCTTT. Residues: CASSSIGTGGMNTEAFF.

The chain combines TRBV9 with TRBJ1-2; D not certain. Trimming took 0 bases from V and 6 from J, leaving 6 bases between them. Germline CDR1 SGDLS, CDR2 YYNGEE. This CDR3 is built from 12 residues. CDR3 nucleotides: TGTGCCAGCAGCGTAGGCAGTAATGGCTACACCTTC. This gives the protein CASSVGSNGYTF.

V is TRBV2 and J is TRBJ2-3, with 13 bases aligning to TRBD2. The junction had 7 bases not matched to a gene; V was cut back by 6 bases and J by 1 base. The CDR3 is 17 amino acids. Germline CDR1 and CDR2: SNHLY and FYNNEI. The chain's CDR3 is CASRPGTSGERTDTQYF. The CDR3 bases are TGTGCCAGCAGGCCCGGGACTAGCGGGGAGCGCACAGATACGCAGTATTTT.

The chain employs TRBV28 and TRBJ2-1; the D is unclear. Trimming pared 3 bases from V and 4 bases from J, leaving 7 bases between. CDR3 length: 13 residues. Germline V gene sequence: CDR1 MDHEN, CDR2 SYDVKM. CDR3 sequence: CASSFFTYNEQFF. DNA for the CDR3: TGTGCCAGCAGTTTCTTCACATACAATGAGCAGTTCTTC.

CDR3: CASSHGGSTDTQYF. The CDR3 nucleotides are TGTGCCAGCTCACACGGGGGATCAACAGATACGCAGTATTTT. V is TRBV18 and J is TRBJ2-3; D might be TRBD2 (6 bases). Trimming removed 4 bases at V and 3 bases at J, with 11 bases between. Looked up from germline, CDR1 is KGHSH and CDR2 is LQKENI. The CDR3 runs to 14 residues.